This entry concerns a single TCR beta chain. The target antigen is unknown. Profiling relied on immunoSEQ multiplex PCR, and the TCRdb table lists in-frame clones only, not all of them. The repertoire holds over 15,000 clones, with just under 75% as singletons. These data are taken from a study of pediatric ulcerative colitis. Study-wide background: Most patients had pancolitis, and two had left-sided colitis.

One to two pinch biopsies were taken from the rectum during colonoscopy. Per germline, CDR1 SNHLY and CDR2 FYNNEI. V shed 6 bases, J shed 6 bases, and the junction held 5 bases outside the gene matches. The CDR3 extends over 14 amino acids. Points from the study as a whole: Blood-derived T cells may be present in rectal pinch biopsies. Clonal expansions reduced rectal repertoire diversity in acute severe colitis.

Sequenced sample: gut tissue. The source is a girl aged 10 to 17 with moderate ulcerative colitis. This chain uses TRBV2 with TRBJ2-2; 9 nucleotides agree with TRBD1. The CDR3 DNA is TGTGCCAGCAGCGGACAGGGGTTGGCCGGGGAGCTGTTTTTT. This sequence encodes CASSGQGLAGELFF.